This T cell receptor beta chain was retrieved from a study of blood T cell repertoires in COVID-19. Background on the study: Material from acute and convalescent COVID-19 was sourced from the United States, Italy and Spain.

Methods used by the authors: Amplification with reference gene primers provided the estimates of nucleated cell counts. Some clones are missing from TCRdb's copy, which holds only in-frame ones; the method was immunoSEQ multiplex PCR. That table furnishes V, J and clone size, whereas the DNA furnished D and trimming. The data contain more than 70,000 clones, about 93% of them singletons. Trimming at V came to 2 bases and at J to 7 bases, leaving 8 bases not matched to a gene. Germline CDR1 MGHRA, CDR2 YSYEKL. The CDR3 loop spans 16 amino acids. The J gene is TRBJ1-2, the V gene TRBV4-1, with TRBD1 matching 12 bases. This clonotype was obtained from an elderly woman with acute or convalescent COVID-19. Material: peripheral blood. DNA of the CDR3: TGCGCCAGCAGCCAATTGCCGGGACAGGGGGCTGTTGGCTACACCTTC. This translates into CASSQLPGQGAVGYTF.